This T cell receptor (beta chain) was identified in a study of blood T cell repertoires in COVID-19. At the level of the study: The samples span acute and convalescent COVID-19 from the United States, Italy and Spain. From T cells, B-cell-depleted T cells, or PBMCs came the material, which was cDNA or gDNA.

CDR1 is SNHLY, CDR2 FYNNEI, per germline. The CDR3 runs to 12 residues. The germline V and J ends were trimmed by 11 bases and 0 bases, with 8 bases remaining between them. Per the study methods: Amplification with reference gene primers provided the estimates of nucleated cell counts. Sequenced by immunoSEQ multiplex PCR; TCRdb stores in-frame clones only, minus some. V, J and clone size derive from that table, while D and trimming were established from the DNA sequence. The sample holds approximately 670,000 clones; around 90% are singletons and the top ten take approximately 0.25%. The TCR comes from a woman aged 18-35 years with acute or convalescent COVID-19. The chain links TRBV2 to TRBJ2-1; D is possibly TRBD2 (5 bases). Source material: peripheral blood. This CDR3 is CAVTSSYNEQFF. CDR3 in DNA: TGTGCCGTCACTAGCTCCTACAATGAGCAGTTCTTC.